Shown below are 22 T cell receptor beta chains from a single sample sequenced in a study of T cells in tuberculosis. The assay was immunoSEQ multiplex PCR, and TCRdb's table has in-frame clones only and misses some. The sample contains approximately 60,000 clones, around 81% of which appear only once. Sorting used thawed, overnight-rested PBMC stained with anti-CD3, a viability dye and GMM-loaded CD1B tetramer. The lipid loaded on the CD1B tetramers was C32 glucose monomycolate from Rhodococcus equi. Sequencing was performed on CD1b-GMM tetramer-negative cells sorted from PBMCs. The receptors derive from an adult woman with latent tuberculosis.

The chain combines TRBV30 with TRBJ2-3; 12 bases are shared with TRBD2. The CDR3 is made up of 12 amino acids. The V gene's germline CDR1 is GTSNPN and CDR2 SVGIG (reference sequence). Germline trimming cut 5 bases from V and 6 bases from J; bases unmatched to any gene: 0. The DNA of the CDR3 is TGTGCCTGGGGGACTAGCGGGGATACGCAGTATTTT. It translates to CAWGTSGDTQYF. The complete variable domain, with remaining parts taken from reference TRBV30 and TRBJ2-3, reads SQTIHQWPATLVQPVGSPLSLECTVEGTSNPNLYWYRQAAGRGLQLLFYSVGIGQISSEVPQNLSASRPQDRQFILSSKKLLLSDSGFYLCAWGTSGDTQYFGPGTRLTVL.

V and J are TRBV7-8 and TRBJ1-5, with D possibly TRBD1 on 6 matching bases. Trimming removed 1 base from V and 1 base from J, with 11 bases in between. Germline CDR1 and CDR2: SGHVS and FQNEAQ. The CDR3 extends over 16 amino acids. CDR3 region: CASSLEQGGSNQPQHF. CDR3 nucleotides: TGTGCCAGCAGCTTAGAACAGGGAGGGAGCAATCAGCCCCAGCATTTT. The full variable domain, its missing parts supplied by reference TRBV7-8 and TRBJ1-5, is GAGVSQSPRYKVAKRGQDVALRCDPISGHVSLFWYQQALGQGPEFLTYFQNEAQLDKSGLPSDRFFAERPEGSVSTLKIQRTQQEDSAVYLCASSLEQGGSNQPQHFGDGTRLSIL.

CDR3: CASSSGTGRAFF. The DNA for the CDR3 is TGTGCCAGCAGCTCAGGGACAGGGCGCGCTTTCTTT. This sequence joins TRBV7-2 and TRBJ1-1; 9 positions agree with TRBD1. CDR3 length: 12 amino acids. Germline CDR1 is SGHTA and CDR2 is FQGNSA. V lost 4 bases and J lost 11; bases outside the gene matches: 5.

This clone occurred once. This rearrangement joins TRBV2 to TRBJ1-5; D call uncertain. This CDR3 is 14 amino acids long. The V gene's germline CDR1 is SNHLY and CDR2 FYNNEI. Trimming removed 1 base at V and 3 bases at J, with 7 bases between. CDR3 protein: CASSEDSYNQPQHF. The CDR3 DNA sequence: TGTGCCAGCAGTGAAGATAGCTACAATCAGCCCCAGCATTTT.

The chain has TRBV21-1 and TRBJ2-6; TRBD2 is the table's D call and was not checked against the DNA. TRBV21-1 is shown as a pseudogene. The CDR3 is 16 residues long. CDR3 protein: CASSKEEGSGANVLTF. CDR3 bases: TGTGCCAGCAGCAAAGAGGAGGGGTCTGGGGCCAACGTCCTGACTTTC.

This chain joins TRBV28 and TRBJ1-5, with TRBD1 matching 7 bases. V was pared by 3 bases and J by 0 bases, with 8 bases of the junction left unmatched. The CDR3 contains 17 residues. Germline V CDR1 and CDR2: MDHEN, SYDVKM. CDR3 protein: CASSLGTASNSNQPQHF. The CDR3 DNA is TGTGCCAGCAGTTTGGGGACAGCCTCTAATAGCAATCAGCCCCAGCATTTT.

The V gene is TRBV4-2, the J gene TRBJ2-5; tentative D call: TRBD2 (6 bases). This CDR3 has 14 amino acids. Trimming removed 1 base at V and 2 bases at J, with 8 bases between. The germline CDR1 and CDR2 sequences are LGHNA and YNFKEQ. CDR3 sequence: CASSQGGEQETQYF. CDR3 bases: TGTGCCAGCAGCCAAGGCGGGGAACAAGAGACCCAGTACTTC.

The gene calls are TRBV11-3 and TRBJ2-1; D is perhaps TRBD1 (5 bases). The CDR3 length is 13 residues. Trimming stripped 4 bases from V and 7 bases from J, with 11 bases between. The germline V gene encodes CDR1 SGHNT and CDR2 YENEEA. The CDR3: CASSYQQGNEQFF. Here the CDR3 DNA reads TGTGCCAGCAGCTACCAGCAGGGTAATGAGCAGTTCTTC. The full variable domain, completed using reference TRBV11-3 and TRBJ2-1, is EAGVVQSPRYKIIEKKQPVAFWCNPISGHNTLYWYLQNLGQGPELLIRYENEEAVDDSQLPKDRFSAERLKGVDSTLKIQPAELGDSAVYLCASSYQQGNEQFFGPGTRLTVL.

The V call is TRBV29-1, the J call TRBJ2-4; D not certain. This CDR3 contains 14 residues. The V end was cut by 5 bases, the J end by 1 base, with 12 bases between. CDR1 and CDR2 (germline): SQVTM, ANQGSEA. The CDR3 DNA is TGCAGCGTTATTCCCGGAGAGGCCAAAAACATTCAGTACTTC. As protein: CSVIPGEAKNIQYF.

In its sample, this clone was seen a few times. The CDR3 region is CASSQDHDRGRGREKLFF. For the CDR3, the DNA is TGTGCCAGCAGCCAAGATCACGACAGGGGGCGAGGTAGAGAAAAACTGTTTTTT. The J gene is TRBJ1-4, the V gene TRBV14; 10 nucleotides match TRBD1. This CDR3 has 18 residues. After removal of 0 bases from V and 8 bases from J, the junction contained 12 bases not matched to a gene. Germline CDR1 is SGHDN and CDR2 is FVKESK.

The chain uses TRBV10-3 and TRBJ2-7, with 14 bases lining up with TRBD2. The germline V gene encodes CDR1 ENHRY and CDR2 SYGVKD. The CDR3 is 18 residues long. Trimming cost V 0 bases and J 0 bases; bases outside gene matches: 4. The chain's CDR3 is CAISESDGTSGGSYEQYF. CDR3 nucleotide sequence: TGTGCCATCAGTGAGTCGGACGGGACTAGCGGGGGCTCCTACGAGCAGTACTTC.

V and J are TRBV28 and TRBJ1-5; a possible D gene is TRBD1 (5 bases). Germline lookup yields CDR1 MDHEN and CDR2 SYDVKM. The length of the CDR3 is 12 residues. Trimming pared 10 bases from V and 2 bases from J, leaving 9 bases between. The CDR3 region is CATGGGNQPQHF. The CDR3 DNA is TGTGCCACCGGGGGGGGCAATCAGCCCCAGCATTTT.

On this clone itself: The DNA is left out, because the CDR3 cannot be placed on it with certainty; the CDR3 is given as TCRdb lists it. V gene TRBV4-1 combines with J gene TRBJ2-3; the table's D call, TRBD2, was not checked against the DNA. The CDR3 extends over 15 residues, inclusive of both ends. The germline V gene encodes CDR1 MGHRA and CDR2 YSYEKL. The CDR3 here is CASSQGVAGGALLIF.

J is TRBJ1-2 and V is TRBV2; 9 nucleotides match TRBD1. This CDR3 comprises 14 residues. Losses at the gene ends were 7 bases for V and 4 bases for J; bases not matched to a gene: 7. Germline V CDR1 and CDR2: SNHLY, FYNNEI. In nucleotides, the CDR3 is TGTGCCAGCACAATTTCGGGACAGGGCTATGGCTACACCTTC. Its translation: CASTISGQGYGYTF.

The chain links TRBV5-1 to TRBJ2-3, with 10 bases aligning to TRBD2. J was trimmed by 0 bases and V by 3 bases; bases with no gene match: 10. This CDR3 has 18 residues. Germline V gives CDR1 SGHRS, CDR2 YFSETQ. CDR3 sequence: CASSSRASGSISTDTQYF. DNA for the CDR3: TGCGCCAGCAGCTCCCGGGCTAGCGGGAGTATCAGCACAGATACGCAGTATTTT.

The V call is TRBV5-1, the J call TRBJ2-3, with a possible D match to TRBD2 (5 bases). This CDR3 comprises 14 residues. Germline loops: CDR1 SGHRS, CDR2 YFSETQ. Trimming left V 4 bases short and J 2 bases short, with 11 bases between. CDR3 sequence reads: CASSISRDTDTQYF. In DNA form, the CDR3 reads TGCGCCAGCAGCATCTCCCGGGACACAGATACGCAGTATTTT.

The genes are TRBV11-2 and TRBJ2-1; D is ambiguous. The CDR3 sequence is 15 residues long. V lost 1 base, J lost 4 bases, and 11 bases lay in between. The germline V gene has CDR1 SGHAT and CDR2 FQNNGV. This CDR3 is CASSLVSTTYNEQFF. Here the CDR3 DNA reads TGTGCCAGCAGCTTAGTGTCGACAACTTACAATGAGCAGTTCTTC.

This clone was found once. The J gene is TRBJ2-7, the V gene TRBV19; 7 bases are shared with TRBD1. The CDR3 has 13 residues. Germline loops: CDR1 LNHDA, CDR2 SQIVND (reference sequence). V lost 4 bases to trimming and J lost 3 bases; unmatched junction nucleotides: 3. The CDR3 protein is CASSNRGGYEQYF. The CDR3, as DNA: TGTGCCAGTAGTAACAGGGGTGGCTACGAGCAGTACTTC.

V and J are TRBV19 and TRBJ1-2; TRBD1 aligns across 8 bases. CDR1 and CDR2 from the germline V gene are LNHDA and SQIVND (reference sequence). The CDR3 consists of 15 residues. The J segment lost 1 base and the V segment lost 4 bases, leaving 5 bases of the junction unmatched. The CDR3 coding sequence is TGTGCCAGTAGTACCCAGGGACAGGTTAACTATGGCTACACCTTC. Translating it yields CASSTQGQVNYGYTF.

Here the CDR3 reads CASSLWTANAEAFF. Written as DNA, the CDR3 is TGTGCCAGCAGCTTATGGACTGCAAACGCTGAAGCTTTCTTT. The chain employs TRBV7-9 and TRBJ1-1; D remains unclear. Germline-derived CDR1 and CDR2 are SEHNR and FQNEAQ (reference sequence). Trimming removed 2 bases at V and 6 bases at J, with 13 bases between. This CDR3 contains 14 residues.

The chain links TRBV14 to TRBJ1-2, with 9 bases that match TRBD1. With V trimmed by 4 bases and J by 7 bases, 7 bases remained unmatched. Germline values: CDR1 SGHDN, CDR2 FVKESK. The CDR3 totals 14 residues. The CDR3 DNA follows: TGTGCCAGCAGCCGCGCCGGGACAGGGTTTGGCTACACCTTC. Residues: CASSRAGTGFGYTF.

V and J are TRBV27 and TRBJ2-1; 9 bases align to TRBD2. The V gene end was trimmed by 1 base and the J gene end by 0 bases; junction bases not matched to a gene: 1. The CDR3 length is 16 residues. Germline CDR1 and CDR2: MNHEY and SMNVEV (reference sequence). The CDR3 DNA is TGTGCCAGCAGTTTATTAGCGGGGGCCTCCTACAATGAGCAGTTCTTC. It is translated as CASSLLAGASYNEQFF.